This T cell receptor beta chain was identified in a study of shared clonotypes between healthy human individuals. Study results and caveats: A small donor pool kept down the genetic and exposure-history diversity that was represented.

Sequencing used immunoSEQ multiplex PCR; TCRdb keeps in-frame clones, though not all of them. The table has 800,000 to 1,200,000 clones, approximately 80% seen once. As concerns this clone: The antigen is unknown.

Germline lookup yields CDR1 SGHVS and CDR2 FQNEAQ. Trimming shortened V by 5 bases and J by 0 bases, and 11 bases separated the two germline ends. The CDR3 extends over 15 amino acids. The sample consisted of memory CD4+ T cells from PBMCs. Subset in this sample: CD45RA-negative fraction. The TCR originated in a man in his late teens or twenties in good health. Some clones in this sample may be carry-over from other donors' samples. The chain joins TRBV7-8 to TRBJ1-3; D is ambiguous. CDR3 amino acids: CASSLPLSSGNTIYF. Here the CDR3 DNA reads TGTGCCAGCAGCCTCCCTCTCAGCTCTGGAAACACCATATATTTT.